The rows below give T cell receptor beta chains drawn from one sample of a study of blood T cells in healthy people across ages. One entry per CDR3 protein results from TCRdb running MiXCR on the 5' RACE reads. The profile shows 500,000 to 600,000 distinct CDR3 sequences, roughly 28% of them singletons. Sequenced material: blood. The receptor set was obtained from a woman aged 70-85 years in good health. CDR3s include the opening cysteine and the closing phenylalanine or tryptophan. D genes are given only for firm matches. For some rows the clone size is stated as once, few or many, or as a class when expanded; others skip it.

V gene: TRBV7-9
J gene: TRBJ2-1
clone size: few
D gene: TRBD1
CDR3 DNA: TGTGCCAGCAGCTTAGCGCCGGACAGGGTTAGGGGTGAGCAGTTCTTC
CDR3 protein: CASSLAPDRVRGEQFF

V gene: TRBV29-1
J gene: TRBJ2-1
clone size: NA
D gene: NA
CDR3 DNA: TGCAGCGTCCGCGGAGAGTCCGTTGAGCAGTTCTTC
CDR3 protein: CSVRGESVEQFF

V gene: TRBV7-9
J gene: TRBJ2-5
clone size: few
D gene: NA
CDR3 DNA: TGTGCCAGCAGCTTGGGGTCCCGCACAGGCCAAGAGACCCAGTACTTC
CDR3 protein: CASSLGSRTGQETQYF

V gene: TRBV7-2
J gene: TRBJ2-5
clone size: NA
D gene: NA
CDR3 DNA: TGTGCCAGCAGCTTATTCGGGTTGGGCGGGCCGCAAGAGACCCAGTACTTC
CDR3 protein: CASSLFGLGGPQETQYF

V gene: TRBV6-5
J gene: TRBJ1-4
clone size: few
D gene: NA
CDR3 DNA: TGTGCCAGCAGACAGACGCTTAATGAAAAACTGTTTTTT
CDR3 protein: CASRQTLNEKLFF

V gene: TRBV5-8
J gene: TRBJ2-1
clone size: few
D gene: TRBD2
CDR3 DNA: TGTGCCAGCAGCCTGAGGCGGGGGGGCCGCAATGAGCAGTTCTTC
CDR3 protein: CASSLRRGGRNEQFF

V gene: TRBV29-1
J gene: TRBJ1-2
clone size: NA
D gene: NA
CDR3 DNA: TGCAGCGTTTCCGACAGCTCTTATGGCTACACCTTC
CDR3 protein: CSVSDSSYGYTF

V gene: TRBV4-3
J gene: TRBJ2-4
clone size: NA
D gene: TRBD1
CDR3 DNA: TGCGCCAGCAGCCGGAATGGAGGGACAGGGTTGAACATTCAGTACTTC
CDR3 protein: CASSRNGGTGLNIQYF

V gene: TRBV5-1
J gene: TRBJ1-4
clone size: few
D gene: NA
CDR3 DNA: TGCACCAGCAGTCCAGAAGGCAATGAAAAACTGTTTTTT
CDR3 protein: CTSSPEGNEKLFF

V gene: TRBV18
J gene: TRBJ1-4
clone size: NA
D gene: NA
CDR3 DNA: TGTGCCAGCTCCGCGGCCCTTTGGGAAAAACTGTTTTTT
CDR3 protein: CASSAALWEKLFF

V gene: TRBV6-5
J gene: TRBJ2-1
clone size: few
D gene: NA
CDR3 DNA: TGTGCCAGCAGTTACTCGGGGCGGGACAATGAGCAGTTCTTC
CDR3 protein: CASSYSGRDNEQFF

V gene: TRBV6-2/TRBV6-3
J gene: TRBJ2-7
clone size: many
D gene: TRBD2
CDR3 DNA: TGTGCCAGCAGGACCGGGACTAATCTTATCTACGAGCAGTACTTC
CDR3 protein: CASRTGTNLIYEQYF

V gene: TRBV5-1
J gene: TRBJ2-7
clone size: NA
D gene: NA
CDR3 DNA: TGCGCCAGCACCCCAGAGGTACTCTCCTACGAGCAGTACTTC
CDR3 protein: CASTPEVLSYEQYF

V gene: TRBV7-2
J gene: TRBJ2-3
clone size: many
D gene: TRBD2
CDR3 DNA: TGTGCCAGCAGCCTCGGACTAGCGGGGGGAGGTGATACGCAGTATTTT
CDR3 protein: CASSLGLAGGGDTQYF

V gene: TRBV6-6
J gene: TRBJ2-3
clone size: NA
D gene: NA
CDR3 DNA: TGTGCCAGCAGCCCAACTTTCGGGGCAGATACGCAGTATTTT
CDR3 protein: CASSPTFGADTQYF

V gene: TRBV12-3/TRBV12-4
J gene: TRBJ2-1
clone size: NA
D gene: TRBD2
CDR3 DNA: TGTGCCAGCAGTTCCGACCGGACTAGCGGGGGGGCCAAGGAGCAGTTCTTC
CDR3 protein: CASSSDRTSGGAKEQFF

V gene: TRBV7-2
J gene: TRBJ1-2
clone size: few
D gene: NA
CDR3 DNA: TGTGCCGGCAGCTTAGTCGGGGGAGCTAGTGGCTACACCTTC
CDR3 protein: CAGSLVGGASGYTF

V gene: TRBV5-1
J gene: TRBJ2-2
clone size: few
D gene: TRBD1
CDR3 DNA: TGCGCCAGCAGCTGGGCCGGACAGGGGGCCGGCGGGGAGCTGTTTTTT
CDR3 protein: CASSWAGQGAGGELFF

V gene: TRBV2
J gene: TRBJ2-1
clone size: NA
D gene: TRBD1
CDR3 DNA: TGTGCCATCAAGCGGGACAGGGGTTACAATGAGCAGTTCTTC
CDR3 protein: CAIKRDRGYNEQFF

V gene: TRBV7-2
J gene: TRBJ2-7
clone size: NA
D gene: TRBD2
CDR3 DNA: TGTGCCAGCAGCTCCTGGCCTAGCGGGAACAACTACGAGCAGTACTTC
CDR3 protein: CASSSWPSGNNYEQYF

V gene: TRBV5-1
J gene: TRBJ2-5
clone size: many
D gene: TRBD2
CDR3 DNA: TGTGCCAGCAGCTTCCCTAGCGGGGGAGAGACCCAGTACTTC
CDR3 protein: CASSFPSGGETQYF

V gene: TRBV12-3/TRBV12-4
J gene: TRBJ2-5
clone size: NA
D gene: NA
CDR3 DNA: TGTGCCGGCGGGCCACGCAGTCAAGAGACCCAGTACTTC
CDR3 protein: CAGGPRSQETQYF

V gene: TRBV10-3
J gene: TRBJ2-1
clone size: NA
D gene: TRBD2
CDR3 DNA: TGTGCCATCAGAGGACTAGCGGGGGGGTCCATCTACAATGAGCAGTTCTTC
CDR3 protein: CAIRGLAGGSIYNEQFF

V gene: TRBV21-1
J gene: TRBJ2-5
clone size: few
D gene: NA
CDR3 DNA: TGTGCCAGCAGAAAGGGGGTAAGGGCGTGGGAGCAGTACTTC
CDR3 protein: CASRKGVRAWEQYF

V gene: TRBV29-1
J gene: TRBJ2-7
clone size: few
D gene: TRBD2
CDR3 DNA: TGCAGCGTTGTAAGCGGGGGTTATTACGAGCAGTACTTC
CDR3 protein: CSVVSGGYYEQYF

V gene: TRBV7-3
J gene: TRBJ1-1
clone size: NA
D gene: NA
CDR3 DNA: TGTGCCAGCAGCCGGGACACTTTCTCGAACACTGAAGCTTTCTTT
CDR3 protein: CASSRDTFSNTEAFF

V gene: TRBV6-6
J gene: TRBJ2-3
clone size: NA
D gene: NA
CDR3 DNA: TGTGCCAGCAGTTACTCGCGACAGGTTGGAGATACGCAGTATTTT
CDR3 protein: CASSYSRQVGDTQYF

V gene: TRBV24-1
J gene: TRBJ1-5
clone size: NA
D gene: TRBD1
CDR3 DNA: TGTGCCACCAGTGGAACAGGGGATCAGCCCCAGCATTTT
CDR3 protein: CATSGTGDQPQHF

V gene: TRBV3-1
J gene: TRBJ2-1
clone size: NA
D gene: NA
CDR3 DNA: TGTGCCAGCAGCCTCCGATCCGACAGTTACTCCTACAATGAGCAGTTCTTC
CDR3 protein: CASSLRSDSYSYNEQFF

V gene: TRBV7-9
J gene: TRBJ2-5
clone size: few
D gene: NA
CDR3 DNA: TGTGCCAGCAGAAGCCCAGTGGAGACCCAGTACTTC
CDR3 protein: CASRSPVETQYF

V gene: TRBV24-1
J gene: TRBJ1-2
clone size: NA
D gene: NA
CDR3 DNA: TGTGCCACCAGTGATGAAAGCCCTCATGGCTACACCTTC
CDR3 protein: CATSDESPHGYTF

V gene: TRBV7-2
J gene: TRBJ1-5
clone size: few
D gene: NA
CDR3 DNA: TGTGCCAGCAGCTTAGGAGGGCAGAGCAATCAGCCCCAGCATTTT
CDR3 protein: CASSLGGQSNQPQHF

V gene: TRBV10-3
J gene: TRBJ1-5
clone size: few
D gene: NA
CDR3 DNA: TGTGCCATCAGTGAATATTCAGGGGCCCCGCCGGATGATCAGCCCCAGCATTTT
CDR3 protein: CAISEYSGAPPDDQPQHF

V gene: TRBV12-3/TRBV12-4
J gene: TRBJ1-2
clone size: NA
D gene: NA
CDR3 DNA: TGTGCCAGCACCCTGGGTCCCTCGAGAGGCTACACCTTC
CDR3 protein: CASTLGPSRGYTF

V gene: TRBV12-3/TRBV12-4
J gene: TRBJ2-7
clone size: NA
D gene: NA
CDR3 DNA: TGTGCCAGCAGTGCCCAGGGGTCCCACGAGCAGTACTTC
CDR3 protein: CASSAQGSHEQYF

V gene: TRBV7-2
J gene: TRBJ1-1
clone size: NA
D gene: NA
CDR3 DNA: TGTGCCAGCAGCAGTATCCGCAGGGGCCGGACTGAAGCTTTCTTT
CDR3 protein: CASSSIRRGRTEAFF

V gene: TRBV20-1
J gene: TRBJ1-4
clone size: NA
D gene: NA
CDR3 DNA: TGCAGTGCCCAGGGTCGAGGGGGGCGCGGTGAAAAACTGTTTTTT
CDR3 protein: CSAQGRGGRGEKLFF

V gene: TRBV12-3/TRBV12-4
J gene: TRBJ2-7
clone size: few
D gene: TRBD2
CDR3 DNA: TGTGCCAGCAGTATGGAGGCTAGCGGGGGACGCGAGCAGTACTTC
CDR3 protein: CASSMEASGGREQYF

V gene: TRBV3-1
J gene: TRBJ2-1
clone size: NA
D gene: NA
CDR3 DNA: TGTGCCAGCAGCTCTCAGACTAGTAGGCCTGAGCAGTTCTTC
CDR3 protein: CASSSQTSRPEQFF

V gene: TRBV7-2
J gene: TRBJ1-2
clone size: few
D gene: NA
CDR3 DNA: TGTGCCAGCAGGGCTACGGCAGGGAGTCACTATGGCTACACCTTC
CDR3 protein: CASRATAGSHYGYTF

V gene: TRBV4-1
J gene: TRBJ2-1
clone size: NA
D gene: NA
CDR3 DNA: TGCGCCAGCAGCCAAGATCAGGGTGGGCTACCGCAGTTCTTC
CDR3 protein: CASSQDQGGLPQFF

V gene: TRBV6-4
J gene: TRBJ2-1
clone size: many
D gene: TRBD2
CDR3 DNA: TGTGCCAGCAGTGGATTAGCGGGGGGGCCGAATGAGCAGTTCTTC
CDR3 protein: CASSGLAGGPNEQFF